These 10 T cell receptor beta chains were sequenced from one sample in a study of neurological immune-mediated disorders. Indicated time point: longitudinal time-point 1 (baseline). TCRdb re-analysed the 5' RACE reads in MiXCR, keeping a single row per CDR3 protein. The sample consists of about 49,000 distinct CDR3 sequences, about 9.1% of them appearing once. The sample taken for sequencing was PBMCs. The source is a middle-aged woman in good health.

This clonotype was detected once. The junction departs from the called germline gene at one end, perhaps through a read error. This rearrangement joins TRBV27 to TRBJ1-6, with a possible D match to TRBD1 (5 bases). This CDR3 is built from 13 residues. Germline V lookup: CDR1 MNHEY, CDR2 SMNVEV (reference sequence). The CDR3: CASSRDYNSHLHF. In DNA, the CDR3 is TGTGCCAGCAGCCGGGACTATAATTCACACCTCCACTTT.

This clonotype was observed many times. V usage is TRBV25-1 and J usage is TRBJ2-5; TRBD1 might be the D (6 bases). The CDR3 sequence is 15 residues long. The V and J ends lost 4 bases and 2 bases respectively, with 14 bases between them. From germline, CDR1 is MGHDK and CDR2 SYGVNS. The CDR3: CASSVGDRPQETQYF. CDR3 sequence (DNA): TGTGCCAGCAGTGTGGGAGACAGGCCTCAAGAGACCCAGTACTTC.

In this sample, this clonotype turned up many times. The V and J genes are TRBV10-3 and TRBJ1-2; D remains unclear. Germline CDR1 is ENHRY and CDR2 is SYGVKD. This CDR3 spans 15 amino acids. V was clipped by 2 bases and J by 0 bases, with 10 bases between them. This chain's CDR3 is CAISEGQQANYGYTF. Here the CDR3 DNA reads TGTGCCATCAGTGAGGGCCAGCAAGCTAACTATGGCTACACCTTC.

This clonotype was seen at least ten times. V gene TRBV7-9 combines with J gene TRBJ2-3, with a tentative D call TRBD1 (5 bases). The CDR3 runs 15 residues. Germline CDR1 and CDR2: SEHNR and FQNEAQ (reference sequence). The V and J ends lost 5 bases and 0 bases respectively, with 12 bases between them. The CDR3 region has the DNA TGTGCCAGCAGCCAGCAGGGTGAAAGCACAGATACGCAGTATTTT. It codes for CASSQQGESTDTQYF. The variable domain in full, with the rest retrieved from reference TRBV7-9 and TRBJ2-3, is DTGVSQNPRHKITKRGQNVTFRCDPISEHNRLYWYRQTLGQGPEFLTYFQNEAQLEKSRLLSDRFSAERPKGSFSTLEIQRTEQGDSAMYLCASSQQGESTDTQYFGPGTRLTVL.

This clonotype has ten or more counts. J is TRBJ2-1 and V is TRBV9; 7 bases match TRBD2. This CDR3 has 15 amino acids. Trimming cost V 0 bases and J 5 bases; bases outside gene matches: 5. In germline, CDR1 is SGDLS, CDR2 YYNGEE. The CDR3 here is CASSVGGLADNEQFF. CDR3 bases: TGTGCCAGCAGCGTAGGTGGCCTAGCGGACAATGAGCAGTTCTTC.

This clonotype appeared many times. This chain uses TRBV6-5 with TRBJ2-2; 7 bases align to TRBD1. This CDR3 region has 14 residues. V dropped 9 bases and J dropped 0; count of bases not matched to a gene: 4. Germline V lookup: CDR1 MNHEY, CDR2 SVGAGI. The CDR3 coding sequence is TGTGCCAGTCGACAGGGAACGAACACCGGGGAGCTGTTTTTT. Translating gives CASRQGTNTGELFF.

This clonotype appeared many times. The V and J genes are TRBV20-1 and TRBJ1-4; the match to TRBD1 covers 9 bases. V was pared by 7 bases and J by 7 bases, with 7 bases of the junction left unmatched. This CDR3 is 13 amino acids long. Germline V lookup: CDR1 DFQATT, CDR2 SNEGSKA (reference sequence). The CDR3 DNA follows: TGCAGTGTCCCGACAGGGGGAGGTGAAAAACTGTTTTTT. Translated: CSVPTGGGEKLFF.

In its sample, this clonotype was seen many times. The chain links TRBV12-3 or TRBV12-4 to TRBJ1-1; the D gene is possibly TRBD1 (5 bases). This CDR3 has 15 amino acids. Trimming pared 1 base from V and 5 bases from J, leaving 14 bases between. This chain's CDR3 is CASSLGPGMYTEAFF. CDR3 bases: TGTGCCAGCAGTTTAGGTCCAGGGATGTATACTGAAGCTTTCTTT.

At least ten counts were recorded for this clonotype. The rearrangement uses TRBV3-1 and TRBJ2-3; TRBD2 aligns across 8 bases. Looked up from germline, CDR1 is LGHDT and CDR2 is YNNKEL (reference sequence). V shed 4 bases, J shed 5 bases, and the junction held 5 bases outside the gene matches. CDR3 length: 14 residues. CDR3 sequence reads: CASSRFSGKDTQYF. CDR3 in DNA: TGTGCCAGCAGCCGTTTTAGCGGGAAAGATACGCAGTATTTT.

This clonotype was observed at least ten times. The V and J genes are TRBV3-1 and TRBJ2-5; perhaps TRBD2 as D (5 bases). Germline V gene lookup returns CDR1 LGHDT and CDR2 YNNKEL (reference sequence). Trimming left V 4 bases short and J 2 bases short, with 14 bases between. The CDR3 is made up of 15 amino acids. This CDR3 is CASSRKRERQETQYF. DNA for the CDR3: TGTGCCAGCAGCCGTAAGAGGGAGAGACAAGAGACCCAGTACTTC.